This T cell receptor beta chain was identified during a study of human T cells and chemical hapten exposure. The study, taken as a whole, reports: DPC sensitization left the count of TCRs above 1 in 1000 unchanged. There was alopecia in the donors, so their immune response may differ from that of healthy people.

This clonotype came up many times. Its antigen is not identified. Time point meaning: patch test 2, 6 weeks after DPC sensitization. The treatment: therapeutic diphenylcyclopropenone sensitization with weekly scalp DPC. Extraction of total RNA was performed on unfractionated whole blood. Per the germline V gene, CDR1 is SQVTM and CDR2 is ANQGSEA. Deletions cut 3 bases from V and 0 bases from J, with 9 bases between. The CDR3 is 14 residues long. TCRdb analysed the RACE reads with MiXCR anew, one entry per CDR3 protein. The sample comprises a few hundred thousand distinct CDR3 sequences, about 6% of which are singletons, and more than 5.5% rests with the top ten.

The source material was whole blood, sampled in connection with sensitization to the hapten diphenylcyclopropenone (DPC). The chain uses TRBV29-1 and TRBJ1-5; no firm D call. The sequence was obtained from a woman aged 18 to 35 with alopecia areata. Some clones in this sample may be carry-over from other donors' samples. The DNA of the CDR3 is TGCAGCGTTGACCCGGGGTATAGCAATCAGCCCCAGCATTTT. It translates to CSVDPGYSNQPQHF.